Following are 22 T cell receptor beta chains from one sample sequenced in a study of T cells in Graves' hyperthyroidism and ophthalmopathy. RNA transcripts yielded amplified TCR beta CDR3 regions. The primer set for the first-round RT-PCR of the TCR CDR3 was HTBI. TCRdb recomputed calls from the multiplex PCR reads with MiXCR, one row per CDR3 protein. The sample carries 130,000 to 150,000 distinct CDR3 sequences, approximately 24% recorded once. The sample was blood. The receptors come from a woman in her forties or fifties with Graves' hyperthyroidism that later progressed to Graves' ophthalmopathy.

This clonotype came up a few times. This CDR3 is CAKAGSADTQYF. The CDR3 nucleotides are TGTGCCAAAGCGGGGTCCGCAGATACGCAGTATTTT. J is TRBJ2-3 and V is TRBV19; 7 bases fit TRBD2. Trimming took 10 bases from V and 4 from J; bases not matched to a gene: 5. The germline gives CDR1 LNHDA, CDR2 SQIVND (reference sequence). The CDR3 totals 12 residues.

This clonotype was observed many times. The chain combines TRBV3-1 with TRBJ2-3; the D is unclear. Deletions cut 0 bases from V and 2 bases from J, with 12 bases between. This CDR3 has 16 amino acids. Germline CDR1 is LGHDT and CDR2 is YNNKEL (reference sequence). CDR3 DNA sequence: TGTGCCAGCAGCCAAGATCCGGGTCGGACCACAGATACGCAGTATTTT. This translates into CASSQDPGRTTDTQYF.

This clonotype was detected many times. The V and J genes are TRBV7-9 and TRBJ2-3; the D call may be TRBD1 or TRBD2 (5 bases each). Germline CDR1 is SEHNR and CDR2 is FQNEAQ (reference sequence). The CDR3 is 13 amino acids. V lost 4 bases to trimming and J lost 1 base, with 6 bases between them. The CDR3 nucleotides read TGTGCCAGCAGCTGGGACGGCACAGATACGCAGTATTTT. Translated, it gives CASSWDGTDTQYF.

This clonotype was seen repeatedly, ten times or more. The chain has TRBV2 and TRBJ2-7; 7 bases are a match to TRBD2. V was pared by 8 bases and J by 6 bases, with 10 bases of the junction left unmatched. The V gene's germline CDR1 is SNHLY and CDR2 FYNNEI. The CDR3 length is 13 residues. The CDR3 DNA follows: TGTGCCAGCGGGGGAGGGCCTTCCACCGAGCAGTACTTC. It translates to CASGGGPSTEQYF.

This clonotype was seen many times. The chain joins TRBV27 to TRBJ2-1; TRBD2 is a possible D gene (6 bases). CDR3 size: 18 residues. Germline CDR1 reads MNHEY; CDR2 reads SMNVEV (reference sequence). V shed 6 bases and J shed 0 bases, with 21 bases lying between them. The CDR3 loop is CASSSRRGGGSSYNEQFF. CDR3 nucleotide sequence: TGTGCCAGCAGCTCCCGGCGGGGCGGCGGATCCTCCTACAATGAGCAGTTCTTC.

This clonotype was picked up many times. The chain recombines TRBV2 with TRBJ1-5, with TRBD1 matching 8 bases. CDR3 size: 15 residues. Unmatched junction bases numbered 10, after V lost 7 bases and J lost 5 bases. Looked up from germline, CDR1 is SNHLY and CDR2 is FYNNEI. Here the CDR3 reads CASKRYTGGDQPQHF. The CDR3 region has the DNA TGTGCCAGCAAACGGTATACAGGGGGGGATCAGCCCCAGCATTTT.

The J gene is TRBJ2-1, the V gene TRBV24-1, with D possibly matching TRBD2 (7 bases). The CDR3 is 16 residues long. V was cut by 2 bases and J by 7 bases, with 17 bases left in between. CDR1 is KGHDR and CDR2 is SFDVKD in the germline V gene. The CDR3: CATSDSAPRGGNEQFF. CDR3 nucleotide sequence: TGTGCCACCAGTGATTCGGCCCCAAGGGGGGGGAATGAGCAGTTCTTC.

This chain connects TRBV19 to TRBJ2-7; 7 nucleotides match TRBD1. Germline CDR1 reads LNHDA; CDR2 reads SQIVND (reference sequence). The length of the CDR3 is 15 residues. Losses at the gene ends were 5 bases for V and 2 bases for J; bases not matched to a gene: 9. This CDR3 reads CASSAPTGFAYEQYF. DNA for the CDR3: TGTGCCAGTAGTGCCCCGACAGGGTTCGCCTACGAGCAGTACTTC. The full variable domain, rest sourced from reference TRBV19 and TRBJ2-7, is DGGITQSPKYLFRKEGQNVTLSCEQNLNHDAMYWYRQDPGQGLRLIYYSQIVNDFQKGDIAEGYSVSREKKESFPLTVTSAQKNPTAFYLCASSAPTGFAYEQYFGPGTRLTVT.

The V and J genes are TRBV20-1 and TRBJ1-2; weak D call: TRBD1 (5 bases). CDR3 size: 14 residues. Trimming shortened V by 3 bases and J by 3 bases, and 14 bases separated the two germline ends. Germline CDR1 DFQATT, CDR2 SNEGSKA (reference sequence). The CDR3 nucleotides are TGCAGTGCTAGTTTCAGGGAAGGGGACTATGGCTACACCTTC. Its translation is CSASFREGDYGYTF.

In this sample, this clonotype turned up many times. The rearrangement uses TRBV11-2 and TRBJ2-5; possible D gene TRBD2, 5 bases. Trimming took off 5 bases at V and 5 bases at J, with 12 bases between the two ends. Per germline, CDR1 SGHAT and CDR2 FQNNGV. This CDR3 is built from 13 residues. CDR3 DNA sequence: TGTGCCAGCAGCCTATTCTCGGGGGAGACCCAGTACTTC. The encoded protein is CASSLFSGETQYF.

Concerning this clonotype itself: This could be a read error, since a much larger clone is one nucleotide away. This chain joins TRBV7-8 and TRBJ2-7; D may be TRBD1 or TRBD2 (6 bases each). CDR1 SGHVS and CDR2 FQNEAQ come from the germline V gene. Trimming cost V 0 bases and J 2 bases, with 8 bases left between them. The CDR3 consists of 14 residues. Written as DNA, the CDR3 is TGTGCCAGCAGCTTAGCCGGGGGCACCTACGAGCAGTACTTC. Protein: CASSLAGGTYEQYF.

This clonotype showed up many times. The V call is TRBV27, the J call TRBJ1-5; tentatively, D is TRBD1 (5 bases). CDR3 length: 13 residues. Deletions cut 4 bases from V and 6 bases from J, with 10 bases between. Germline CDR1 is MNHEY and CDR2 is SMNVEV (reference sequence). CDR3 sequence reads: CASSSPGLQPQHF. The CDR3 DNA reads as TGTGCCAGCAGTTCCCCGGGACTTCAGCCCCAGCATTTT.

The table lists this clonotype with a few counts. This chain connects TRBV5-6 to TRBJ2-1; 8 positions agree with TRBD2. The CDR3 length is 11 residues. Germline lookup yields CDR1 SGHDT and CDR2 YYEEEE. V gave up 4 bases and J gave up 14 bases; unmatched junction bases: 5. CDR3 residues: CASSTGTSEFF. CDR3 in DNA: TGTGCCAGCAGCACCGGGACTAGTGAGTTCTTC.

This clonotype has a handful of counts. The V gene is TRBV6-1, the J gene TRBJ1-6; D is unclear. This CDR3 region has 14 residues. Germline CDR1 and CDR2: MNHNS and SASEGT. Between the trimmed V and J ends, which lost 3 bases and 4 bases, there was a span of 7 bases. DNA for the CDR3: TGTGCCAGCAGTGACGTGGGGTATAATTCACCCCTCCACTTT. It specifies CASSDVGYNSPLHF.

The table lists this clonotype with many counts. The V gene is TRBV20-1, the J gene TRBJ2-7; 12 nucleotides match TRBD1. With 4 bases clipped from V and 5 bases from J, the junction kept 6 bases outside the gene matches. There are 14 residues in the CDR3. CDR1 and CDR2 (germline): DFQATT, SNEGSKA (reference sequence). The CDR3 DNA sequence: TGCAGTGCTATCCACCGGGACAGGGGGCACGAGCAGTACTTC. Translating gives CSAIHRDRGHEQYF.

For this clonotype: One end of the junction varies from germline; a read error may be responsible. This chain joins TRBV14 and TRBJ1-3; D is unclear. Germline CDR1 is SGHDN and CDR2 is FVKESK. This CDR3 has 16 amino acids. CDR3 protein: CASSQDLRISGNTIYF. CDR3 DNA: TGTGCCAGCAGCCAAGATCTACGTATCTCTGGGAACACCATATATTTT.

The CDR3 nucleotides are TGTGCCAGCAGCGTAGAGGGACAGGGGTTGTCACCCCTCCACTTT. Its translation is CASSVEGQGLSPLHF. The chain carries TRBV9 and TRBJ1-6; 10 bases line up with TRBD1. The CDR3 is 15 amino acids. With 0 bases clipped from V and 10 bases from J, the junction kept 4 bases outside the gene matches. Germline V gene data show CDR1 as SGDLS and CDR2 as YYNGEE.

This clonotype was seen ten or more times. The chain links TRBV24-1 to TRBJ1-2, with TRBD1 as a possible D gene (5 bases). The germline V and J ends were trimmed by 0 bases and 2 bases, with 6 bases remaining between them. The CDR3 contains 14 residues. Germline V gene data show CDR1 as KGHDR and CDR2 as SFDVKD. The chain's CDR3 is CATSDLRQNYGYTF. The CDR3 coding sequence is TGTGCCACCAGTGATTTGCGACAGAACTATGGCTACACCTTC.

In DNA, the CDR3 is TGTGCCAGTAGCCTCCCCGGGAGGCACTACAATGAGCAGTTCTTC. Its protein product is CASSLPGRHYNEQFF. V gene TRBV19 combines with J gene TRBJ2-1, with 7 nucleotides matching TRBD2. Per germline, CDR1 LNHDA and CDR2 SQIVND (reference sequence). The V and J ends lost 6 bases and 3 bases, in that order; junction bases with no gene match: 8. The CDR3 is 15 amino acids.

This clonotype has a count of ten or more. CDR3 sequence: CASSQATATTIYGYTF. The CDR3 DNA reads as TGTGCCAGCAGCCAAGCGACAGCAACCACCATCTATGGCTACACCTTC. The chain couples TRBV3-1 to TRBJ1-2; maybe TRBD1 (5 bases). Germline assignment: CDR1 LGHDT and CDR2 YNNKEL (reference sequence). The CDR3 runs to 16 residues. V was shortened by 1 base and J by 4 bases, with 16 bases between the two germline ends.

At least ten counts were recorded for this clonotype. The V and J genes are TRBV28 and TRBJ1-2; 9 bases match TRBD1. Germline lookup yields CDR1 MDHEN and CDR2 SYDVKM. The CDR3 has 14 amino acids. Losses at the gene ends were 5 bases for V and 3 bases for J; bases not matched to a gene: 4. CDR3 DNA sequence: TGTGCCAGCAGTGGGACAGGGAGGGACTATGGCTACACCTTC. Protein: CASSGTGRDYGYTF.

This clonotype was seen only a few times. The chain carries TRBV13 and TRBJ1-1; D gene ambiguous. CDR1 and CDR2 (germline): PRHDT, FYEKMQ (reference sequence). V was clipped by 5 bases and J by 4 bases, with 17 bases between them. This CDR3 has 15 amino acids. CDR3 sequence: CASSLDGGSFTEAFF. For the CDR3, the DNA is TGTGCCAGCAGCCTTGACGGAGGTTCGTTCACTGAAGCTTTCTTT.